What follows are 8 T cell receptor beta chains derived from one specimen sequenced in a study of shared clonotypes between healthy human individuals. The assay was immunoSEQ multiplex PCR, and TCRdb's table has in-frame clones only and misses some. Altogether more than 1,200,000 clones are present, approximately 98.5% being singletons, with the ten largest covering about 0.35%. Sequencing was done on a sample of naive CD4+ T cells sorted from blood. The subset is: CD45RA+ positively selected. These receptors were collected from a man aged 25 to 40 in good health.

The V and J genes are TRBV7-9 and TRBJ2-3; weak D call: TRBD2 (5 bases). V was trimmed by 2 bases and J by 2 bases, leaving 8 bases between them. CDR1 and CDR2 (germline): SEHNR, FQNEAQ (reference sequence). This CDR3 is 14 amino acids long. The CDR3, as DNA: TGTGCCAGCAGCTTACTGAGGGCCACAGATACGCAGTATTTT. Translating gives CASSLLRATDTQYF.

The chain has TRBV2 and TRBJ2-7; perhaps TRBD1 as D (5 bases). V dropped 4 bases and J dropped 6 bases, with 19 bases sitting between them. The V gene's germline CDR1 is SNHLY and CDR2 FYNNEI. The CDR3 totals 15 residues. CDR3 coding DNA: TGTGCCAGCAGTGTAGAGCGAGTGGGGCAACGCGAGCAGTACTTC. It codes for CASSVERVGQREQYF.

The chain uses TRBV5-1 and TRBJ2-1; 13 positions match TRBD2. Germline CDR1 is SGHRS and CDR2 is YFSETQ. Losses at the gene ends were 2 bases for V and 1 base for J; bases not matched to a gene: 21. This CDR3 has 23 amino acids. The CDR3 spells CASSFERTSGSSKHVGSYNEQFF. The CDR3 bases are TGCGCCAGCAGCTTTGAAAGGACTAGCGGGAGTTCGAAGCATGTCGGGTCCTACAATGAGCAGTTCTTC.

V and J are TRBV4-1 and TRBJ2-2; tentatively, D is TRBD1 (6 bases). Germline-derived CDR1 and CDR2 are MGHRA and YSYEKL. This CDR3 spans 15 amino acids. Trimming took 2 bases from V and 4 from J, leaving 11 bases between them. CDR3 amino acids: CASSQSGTPTGELFF. The CDR3 coding sequence is TGCGCCAGCAGCCAATCCGGGACACCCACCGGGGAGCTGTTTTTT.

This rearrangement joins TRBV7-8 to TRBJ2-2; 13 bases map to TRBD2. The CDR3 contains 19 residues. Trimming removed 5 bases from V and 3 bases from J; junction bases left unmatched: 12. Germline V gene sequence: CDR1 SGHVS, CDR2 FQNEAQ. DNA for the CDR3: TGTGCCAGCAGCCCCTTACTAGCGGGAGGGCCGAGGGACACCGGGGAGCTGTTTTTT. Its translation is CASSPLLAGGPRDTGELFF.

The chain is built from TRBV10-3 and TRBJ1-2, with unresolved D. Germline lookup yields CDR1 ENHRY and CDR2 SYGVKD. The V and J ends lost 4 bases and 7 bases respectively, with 22 bases between them. The CDR3 contains 16 residues. The CDR3 region has the DNA TGTGCCATCAGTGGGACTGGAGGACCTACTTTAAGTGGCTACACCTTC. Amino acids: CAISGTGGPTLSGYTF.

The V gene is TRBV28, the J gene TRBJ1-4; D not resolved. V shed 2 bases and J shed 7 bases, with 11 bases lying between them. The CDR3 totals 14 residues. The germline CDR1 and CDR2 sequences are MDHEN and SYDVKM. The CDR3 nucleotides are TGTGCCAGCAGTTTAGTGGTACTACCTGAAAAACTGTTTTTT. It yields the protein CASSLVVLPEKLFF.

The genes are TRBV18 and TRBJ1-1; TRBD1 aligns across 12 bases. V gave up 6 bases and J gave up 1 base; unmatched junction bases: 6. The CDR3 runs to 16 residues. The germline V gene encodes CDR1 KGHSH and CDR2 LQKENI. In nucleotides, the CDR3 is TGTGCCAGCTCTCCCGGGACAGGGGGCCAGAACACTGAAGCTTTCTTT. This encodes CASSPGTGGQNTEAFF.